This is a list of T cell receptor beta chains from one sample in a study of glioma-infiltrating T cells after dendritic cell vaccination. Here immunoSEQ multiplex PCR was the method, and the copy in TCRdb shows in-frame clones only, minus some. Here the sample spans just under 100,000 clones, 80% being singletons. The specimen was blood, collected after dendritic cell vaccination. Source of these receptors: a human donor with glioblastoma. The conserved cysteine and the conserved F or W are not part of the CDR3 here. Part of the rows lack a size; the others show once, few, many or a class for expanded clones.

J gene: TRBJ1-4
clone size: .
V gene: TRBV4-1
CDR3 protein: ASSQQQGDLPTNEKLF

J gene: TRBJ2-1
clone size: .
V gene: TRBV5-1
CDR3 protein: ASSLAPGGGVYNEQF

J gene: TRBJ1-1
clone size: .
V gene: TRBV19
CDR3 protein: ASSPLGLSNTEAF

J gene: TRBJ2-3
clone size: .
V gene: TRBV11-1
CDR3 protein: ASSLVTDTQY

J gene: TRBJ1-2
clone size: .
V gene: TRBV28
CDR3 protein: ASSPGQTGYT

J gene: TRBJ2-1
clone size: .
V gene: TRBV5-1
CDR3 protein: ASSSGTSFNEQF

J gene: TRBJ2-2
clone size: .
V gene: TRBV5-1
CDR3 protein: ASSLLASQGTGELF

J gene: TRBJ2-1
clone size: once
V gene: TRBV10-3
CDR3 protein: AISLAPGEQF

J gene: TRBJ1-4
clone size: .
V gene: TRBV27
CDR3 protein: ASSPSNEKLF

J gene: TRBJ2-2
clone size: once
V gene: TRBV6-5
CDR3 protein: ASSRDRNTGELF

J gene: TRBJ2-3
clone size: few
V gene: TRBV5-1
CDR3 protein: ASSLGAVTDTQY

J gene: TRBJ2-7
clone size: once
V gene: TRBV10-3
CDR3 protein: AISERASGYEQY

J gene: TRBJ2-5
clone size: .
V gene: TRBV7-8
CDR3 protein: ASSLTREETQY

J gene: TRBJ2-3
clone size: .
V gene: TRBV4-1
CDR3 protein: ASSQVTSGSSHTQY

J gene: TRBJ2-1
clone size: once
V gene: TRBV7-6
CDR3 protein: ASSLFQGRDEQF

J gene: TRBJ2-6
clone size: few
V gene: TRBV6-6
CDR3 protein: ASSLVSGANVLT

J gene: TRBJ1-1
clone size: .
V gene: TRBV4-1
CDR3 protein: ASSQTGEVTEAF

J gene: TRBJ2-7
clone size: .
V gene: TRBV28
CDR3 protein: ASSPGQGASEQY

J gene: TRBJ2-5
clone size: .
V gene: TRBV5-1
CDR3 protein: ASRVSGGYQETQY

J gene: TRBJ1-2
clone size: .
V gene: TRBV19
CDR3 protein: ASKTANEHLWGYT

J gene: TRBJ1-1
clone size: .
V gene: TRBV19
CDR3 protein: ASSTKGDRLNTEAF

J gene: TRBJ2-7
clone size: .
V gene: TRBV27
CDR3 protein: AGGGDSYEQY

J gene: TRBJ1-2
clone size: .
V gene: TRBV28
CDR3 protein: ASSLTPTGGSGGYT

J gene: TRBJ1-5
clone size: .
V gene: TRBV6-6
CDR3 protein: ASSPPRADNQPQH

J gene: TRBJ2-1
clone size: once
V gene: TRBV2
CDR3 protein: ASSGFSGGDNEQF

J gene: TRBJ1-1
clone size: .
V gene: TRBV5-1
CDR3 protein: ASSLGTIAF

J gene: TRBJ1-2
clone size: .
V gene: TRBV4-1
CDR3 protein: ASSPGQGALGGYT